The rows below give T cell receptor beta chains drawn from one sample of a study of human T cells and chemical hapten exposure. TCRdb used MiXCR to reprocess the RACE reads, holding one entry per CDR3 protein. The table includes about 60,000 distinct CDR3 sequences, 10% to 12% detected once. The sequenced sample was whole blood, obtained in connection with sensitization to the hapten diphenylcyclopropenone (DPC). The receptors come from a middle-aged woman with alopecia areata. Some clones in this sample may be carry-over from other donors' samples. Each CDR3 is given with its conserved first and last residue. The D gene is left open where the match is weak. The size field is filled for only some rows; it gives once, few, many or a size class.

size: NA
D: NA
V: TRBV29-1
J: TRBJ2-7
CDR3: CSAYSYEQYF
DNA: TGCAGCGCTTATTCCTACGAGCAGTACTTC

size: many
D: NA
V: TRBV7-2
J: TRBJ1-6
CDR3: CASRGGDGSNSPLHF
DNA: TGTGCCAGCAGGGGCGGGGACGGTTCTAATTCACCCCTCCACTTT

size: few
D: TRBD1
V: TRBV7-2
J: TRBJ1-1
CDR3: CASSRDRMNTEAFF
DNA: TGTGCCAGCAGCCGGGACAGGATGAACACTGAAGCTTTCTTT

size: many
D: TRBD1
V: TRBV6-4
J: TRBJ1-6
CDR3: CASSEDRGNSPLHF
DNA: TGTGCCAGCAGCGAGGACAGGGGAAATTCACCCCTCCACTTT

size: few
D: TRBD1
V: TRBV18
J: TRBJ2-2
CDR3: CASSPRTGWNTGELFF
DNA: TGTGCCAGCTCACCGCGGACAGGGTGGAACACCGGGGAGCTGTTTTTT

size: few
D: NA
V: TRBV6-2/TRBV6-3
J: TRBJ2-1
CDR3: CASSYLGTTYNEQFF
DNA: TGTGCCAGCAGTTACTTGGGGACAACTTACAATGAGCAGTTCTTC

size: NA
D: NA
V: TRBV6-5
J: TRBJ1-1
CDR3: CASSQRRGGFEAFF
DNA: TGTGCCAGCAGCCAACGAAGGGGGGGGTTTGAAGCTTTCTTT

size: many
D: TRBD1
V: TRBV19
J: TRBJ1-2
CDR3: CASSTTGVYGYTF
DNA: TGTGCCAGTAGTACCACAGGGGTCTATGGCTACACCTTC

size: many
D: NA
V: TRBV5-5
J: TRBJ1-5
CDR3: CASSLDGAGSNQPQHF
DNA: TGTGCCAGCAGCTTGGATGGGGCGGGCAGCAATCAGCCCCAGCATTTT

size: many
D: NA
V: TRBV28
J: TRBJ2-7
CDR3: CASSDREGHYEQYF
DNA: TGTGCCAGCAGTGACAGGGAGGGTCACTACGAGCAGTACTTC

size: many
D: TRBD2
V: TRBV29-1
J: TRBJ2-1
CDR3: CSISGGPYYNEQFF
DNA: TGCAGCATTAGCGGGGGGCCATACTACAATGAGCAGTTCTTC

size: NA
D: NA
V: TRBV28
J: TRBJ2-3
CDR3: CASSFAGPRADTQYF
DNA: TGTGCCAGCAGTTTCGCGGGGCCTCGGGCAGATACGCAGTATTTT

size: NA
D: NA
V: TRBV5-5
J: TRBJ1-2
CDR3: CASSLRGRDYGYTF
DNA: TGTGCCAGCAGCTTACGGGGGCGAGACTATGGCTACACCTTC

size: many
D: NA
V: TRBV6-5
J: TRBJ2-7
CDR3: CASSYNRAGPAEQYF
DNA: TGTGCCAGCAGTTACAACCGAGCAGGCCCTGCGGAGCAGTACTTC

size: NA
D: TRBD1
V: TRBV9
J: TRBJ1-1
CDR3: CASSVGGQGAKSEAFF
DNA: TGTGCCAGCAGCGTAGGTGGACAGGGGGCTAAAAGTGAAGCTTTCTTT

size: many
D: NA
V: TRBV19
J: TRBJ1-5
CDR3: CASTRPGIPPQHF
DNA: TGTGCCAGTACCCGACCAGGGATCCCGCCCCAGCATTTT

size: many
D: TRBD2
V: TRBV20-1
J: TRBJ2-7
CDR3: CSASLLAGVTSYEQYF
DNA: TGCAGTGCATCTCTTCTAGCGGGAGTTACCTCCTACGAGCAGTACTTC

size: few
D: TRBD1
V: TRBV4-3
J: TRBJ1-1
CDR3: CASSQEPGQRLFF
DNA: TGCGCCAGCAGCCAAGAGCCGGGACAGCGACTTTTCTTT

size: NA
D: TRBD2
V: TRBV18
J: TRBJ2-1
CDR3: CASSLGLDNEQFF
DNA: TGTGCCAGCTCACTGGGACTAGACAATGAGCAGTTCTTC

size: NA
D: NA
V: TRBV27
J: TRBJ1-2
CDR3: CASSRTADYGYTF
DNA: TGTGCCAGCAGTCGGACAGCTGACTATGGCTACACCTTC

size: many
D: NA
V: TRBV20-1
J: TRBJ2-1
CDR3: CSAGRGASSYNEQFF
DNA: TGCAGTGCTGGACGAGGGGCGAGCTCCTACAATGAGCAGTTCTTC

size: NA
D: NA
V: TRBV11-1
J: TRBJ2-5
CDR3: CASSSRTGMETQYF
DNA: TGTGCCAGCAGCTCCCGGACTGGGATGGAGACCCAGTACTTC

size: many
D: NA
V: TRBV30
J: TRBJ1-2
CDR3: CAWGALYGYTF
DNA: TGTGCCTGGGGGGCCCTCTATGGCTACACCTTC

size: NA
D: TRBD2
V: TRBV19
J: TRBJ2-1
CDR3: CASSTLAGNEQFF
DNA: TGTGCCAGTAGTACACTAGCGGGGAATGAGCAGTTCTTC

size: few
D: NA
V: TRBV7-2
J: TRBJ1-4
CDR3: CASSLGRPFSTNEKLFF
DNA: TGTGCCAGCAGCTTGGGACGGCCGTTTTCAACTAATGAAAAACTGTTTTTT

size: many
D: NA
V: TRBV30
J: TRBJ2-2
CDR3: CARQGTLNTGELFF
DNA: TGTGCCCGCCAGGGGACACTCAACACCGGGGAGCTGTTTTTT

size: NA
D: NA
V: TRBV20-1
J: TRBJ2-7
CDR3: CSAREGTSPGYEQYF
DNA: TGCAGTGCTAGAGAAGGGACCTCCCCGGGTTACGAGCAGTACTTC

size: NA
D: NA
V: TRBV7-9
J: TRBJ2-7
CDR3: CASSLPGWGREQYF
DNA: TGTGCCAGCAGCTTACCGGGTTGGGGCCGCGAGCAGTACTTC

size: few
D: TRBD2
V: TRBV20-1
J: TRBJ2-3
CDR3: CSARDPRASGRASTDTQYF
DNA: TGCAGTGCTAGAGATCCCCGGGCTAGCGGGAGGGCCTCGACAGATACGCAGTATTTT

size: NA
D: TRBD1
V: TRBV12-3/TRBV12-4
J: TRBJ2-7
CDR3: CASSLGQGLVF
DNA: TGTGCCAGCAGTTTGGGACAGGGACTTGTTTTC

size: few
D: NA
V: TRBV28
J: TRBJ2-7
CDR3: CASRTPSYEQYF
DNA: TGTGCCAGCAGGACACCCTCCTACGAGCAGTACTTC

size: NA
D: NA
V: TRBV7-9
J: TRBJ2-7
CDR3: CASSPRTHLKTYEQYF
DNA: TGTGCCAGCAGCCCGAGGACGCATTTAAAAACCTACGAGCAGTACTTC